Included here is one TCR beta chain sequence, with context. No antigen is known for it. Base qualities are not recorded, but no much larger clone differs from it by a single base. This specimen belongs to a study of blood T cell repertoires in COVID-19 (dated by TCRdb to the early 2020s). Study-wide context: Collaborator samples came from the United States, Italy and Spain and covered acute and convalescent phases of COVID-19. The prospective study material was composed of cDNA or gDNA derived from T cells, B-cell-depleted T cells, or PBMCs. Deeply sampled blood TCRbeta repertoires from subjects exposed to, actively infected with, or recovered from COVID-19 were included in the dataset. A freely available public database, intended as a resource for researchers studying the immune response to SARS-CoV-2, is where the repertoires were released. The samples were drawn from two sources: the first 160 participants of the ongoing ImmuneRACE study, and 1,254 subjects contributed by 6 global collaborators. Nearly every sample came with metadata listing a de-identified subject ID, COVID-19 status, age in years and sex. Where available, HLA class I and class II types were taken from metadata supplied by the sample provider and were not determined by assay-based typing.

The paper's findings and limits, for the study overall: How much clinical and demographic metadata was included differed by source and by participant, and the metadata was provided uncurated.

Each collaborating institution followed its own protocols to collect whole blood in K2EDTA tubes. For TCRbeta analysis, collaborator samples were shipped as frozen whole blood, as isolated PBMCs, or as DNA extracted from either sample type. TCRbeta CDR3 regions were amplified from genomic DNA using the immunoSEQ Assay, a bias-controlled multiplex PCR. Regarding the original processing steps: The number of nucleated cells in each sample was estimated by amplification of reference gene primers within the assay. Sequence reads were collapsed and filtered to measure the absolute abundance of every unique TCRbeta CDR3 rearrangement. For each sample, productive Simpson clonality was calculated as the square root of Simpson's diversity index over productive rearrangements. TCRdb mirrors the immuneACCESS table, restricted to in-frame sequences. Some clones are absent from its copies; in checked studies, under half trace to an unresolved V gene, and the reason for the others is unknown. The DNA was the basis for D and trimming; V, J and clone size are from that table. For this sample the table gives fewer than 200,000 clones, of which about 88% were detected only once. The ten most abundant clones make up 1% to 1.2% of the sample.

The sample comprised peripheral blood. The clonotype was recovered from a man aged 35-49 years with acute or convalescent COVID-19.

CDR3 protein: CASSLSSGGKETQYF. The bases are TGTGCCAGCAGCCTATCTAGCGGGGGGAAAGAGACCCAGTACTTC. The V and J genes are TRBV3-1 (or the pseudogene TRBV3-2) and TRBJ2-5; the junction holds 11 bases that match TRBD2. Clipping removes 4 bases from V and 3 bases from J, with 4 as the unmatched junction base count. Based on the germline V gene (reference sequence), the CDR1 and CDR2 sequences are LGHDT and YNNKEL. Its CDR3 holds 15 amino acids, cysteine through phenylalanine. The DNA shown is the 45-base CDR3, in frame from base 1.